The clone carrying this T cell receptor (beta chain) occurred once. Its target is unknown. Isolation recovered at least 7 million PBMCs from every sample. The data originate from a study of blood T cells in healthy people across ages. Overall study findings and caveats: Unsorted PBMCs blocked a conclusive comparison of naive and antigen-experienced cells. Across the age range, TCR beta diversity per million T cells fell in a roughly linear way.

Combining a sample-barcoded 5' primer with a J-beta primer mix, a second PCR ran for about 6 to 12 cycles. One entry per CDR3 protein, called by TCRdb with MiXCR from the 5' RACE reads. The sample records roughly 2 million distinct CDR3 sequences, around half being singletons. The CDR3 totals 16 residues. Deletions cut 1 base from V and 7 bases from J, with 17 bases between. Germline CDR1 reads MGHRA; CDR2 reads YSYEKL. This rearrangement joins TRBV4-1 to TRBJ2-1, with D perhaps TRBD1 (5 bases). The clonotype originates from a woman aged 40 to 50 in good health. Sequencing input: blood. The CDR3: CASSQVSGAYRNEQFF. Written as DNA, the CDR3 is TGCGCCAGCAGCCAAGTTAGTGGGGCCTATCGGAATGAGCAGTTCTTC.